A selection of T cell receptor beta chains follows, all from one sample in a study of cytomegalovirus exposure and HLA in healthy donors. Profiling relied on immunoSEQ multiplex PCR, and the TCRdb table lists in-frame clones only, not all of them. In all, the sample yields some 200,000 clones. Sequencing used PBMCs. The receptors originated from a boy under 18 in good health and CMV-seronegative. The CDR3 runs from the conserved cysteine through the conserved F or W. The order of the fields is CDR3 protein, CDR3 DNA, D gene, J gene, V gene. The D gene is left open where the match is weak.

cdr3_aa: CASSFGTGGPEQYF
cdr3_nt: TGTGCCAGTAGTTTCGGGACAGGGGGACCCGAGCAGTACTTC
d_call: TRBD1
j_call: TRBJ2-7
v_call: TRBV19

cdr3_aa: CASSPGAGRYTEAFF
cdr3_nt: TGCGCCAGCAGCCCGGGTGCGGGCCGATACACTGAAGCTTTCTTT
d_call: .
j_call: TRBJ1-1
v_call: TRBV5-1

cdr3_aa: CASSLGQGGQPQHF
cdr3_nt: TGTGCCAGCAGCTTGGGGCAGGGCGGTCAGCCCCAGCATTTT
d_call: .
j_call: TRBJ1-5
v_call: TRBV5-5

cdr3_aa: CAFTRGEDTIYF
cdr3_nt: TGTGCCTTCACCCGGGGAGAAGACACCATATATTTT
d_call: .
j_call: TRBJ1-3
v_call: TRBV30

cdr3_aa: CASSQGYRDSGGYTF
cdr3_nt: TGTGCCAGCAGTCAAGGATACCGGGACAGTGGAGGCTACACCTTC
d_call: TRBD1
j_call: TRBJ1-2
v_call: TRBV6-1

cdr3_aa: CASSDQQGGKNTEAFF
cdr3_nt: TGTGCCAGCAGTGATCAACAGGGTGGGAAGAACACTGAAGCTTTCTTT
d_call: .
j_call: TRBJ1-1
v_call: TRBV25-1

cdr3_aa: CASSQTPDRSYEQYF
cdr3_nt: TGCGCCAGCAGCCAGACCCCGGACAGATCCTACGAGCAGTACTTC
d_call: .
j_call: TRBJ2-7
v_call: TRBV4-3

cdr3_aa: CAISEARGGAYEQFF
cdr3_nt: TGTGCCATCAGTGAGGCCCGGGGGGGCGCATATGAGCAGTTCTTC
d_call: TRBD2
j_call: TRBJ2-1
v_call: TRBV10-3

cdr3_aa: CASSLSPRGSYNEQFF
cdr3_nt: TGCGCCAGCAGCTTGAGTCCCAGGGGGTCCTACAATGAGCAGTTCTTC
d_call: TRBD1
j_call: TRBJ2-1
v_call: TRBV5-1

cdr3_aa: CASMRRQGGDEQYF
cdr3_nt: TGTGCCAGTATGAGGCGACAGGGTGGGGACGAGCAGTACTTC
d_call: TRBD1
j_call: TRBJ2-7
v_call: TRBV19

cdr3_aa: CASRGTGGISNQPQHF
cdr3_nt: TGTGCCAGCAGGGGGACAGGGGGCATCAGCAATCAGCCCCAGCATTTT
d_call: TRBD1
j_call: TRBJ1-5
v_call: TRBV27

cdr3_aa: CASSFPQGWADYGYTF
cdr3_nt: TGTGCCAGCAGCTTTCCCCAGGGGTGGGCAGACTATGGCTACACCTTC
d_call: .
j_call: TRBJ1-2
v_call: TRBV11-2

cdr3_aa: CASSPGLGNSPLHF
cdr3_nt: TGTGCCAGTTCTCCGGGACTGGGTAATTCACCCCTCCACTTT
d_call: .
j_call: TRBJ1-6
v_call: TRBV18

cdr3_aa: CASSTTGEDYEKLFF
cdr3_nt: TGTGCCAGCAGTACGACAGGGGAGGACTATGAAAAACTGTTTTTT
d_call: TRBD1
j_call: TRBJ1-4
v_call: TRBV2

cdr3_aa: CAISDREGRGNQETQYF
cdr3_nt: TGTGCCATCAGTGATCGAGAAGGGCGGGGTAACCAAGAGACCCAGTACTTC
d_call: .
j_call: TRBJ2-5
v_call: TRBV10-3

cdr3_aa: CASRANPPDTQYF
cdr3_nt: TGTGCCAGCAGGGCAAACCCGCCAGATACGCAGTATTTT
d_call: .
j_call: TRBJ2-3
v_call: TRBV2

cdr3_aa: CASSLDASSYEQYF
cdr3_nt: TGCGCCAGCAGCTTGGATGCTAGCTCCTACGAGCAGTACTTC
d_call: .
j_call: TRBJ2-7
v_call: TRBV5-1

cdr3_aa: CATRDGLTSYEQYF
cdr3_nt: TGTGCCACCAGAGATGGACTTACCTCCTACGAGCAGTACTTC
d_call: .
j_call: TRBJ2-7
v_call: TRBV15

cdr3_aa: CASSLLRAGANVLTF
cdr3_nt: TGTGCCAGCAGCTTGCTCAGGGCCGGGGCCAACGTCCTGACTTTC
d_call: .
j_call: TRBJ2-6
v_call: TRBV5-5

cdr3_aa: CASSLLDLGTTPNTGELFF
cdr3_nt: TGCGCCAGCAGCTTGCTCGACCTCGGGACTACCCCGAACACCGGGGAGCTGTTTTTT
d_call: TRBD2
j_call: TRBJ2-2
v_call: TRBV5-1

cdr3_aa: CASRPKGENQPQHF
cdr3_nt: TGTGCCAGCCGACCCAAGGGAGAAAATCAGCCCCAGCATTTT
d_call: .
j_call: TRBJ1-5
v_call: TRBV7-8

cdr3_aa: CASSSRGQGTYEQYF
cdr3_nt: TGTGCCAGCAGCTCGAGGGGACAGGGTACCTACGAGCAGTACTTC
d_call: TRBD1
j_call: TRBJ2-7
v_call: TRBV7-6

cdr3_aa: CASSQGSLAGLAKNIQYF
cdr3_nt: TGTGCCAGCAGCCAAGGTTCTCTAGCGGGGCTAGCCAAAAACATTCAGTACTTC
d_call: TRBD2
j_call: TRBJ2-4
v_call: TRBV14

cdr3_aa: CASSRGTGGAQPQHF
cdr3_nt: TGTGCCAGCAGCCGAGGGACAGGAGGAGCTCAGCCCCAGCATTTT
d_call: TRBD1
j_call: TRBJ1-5
v_call: TRBV4-2

cdr3_aa: CASSPSGYDTQYF
cdr3_nt: TGTGCCAGCTCACCATCAGGTTACGATACGCAGTATTTT
d_call: .
j_call: TRBJ2-3
v_call: TRBV18

cdr3_aa: CASSLGTGADSNQPQHF
cdr3_nt: TGTGCCAGCAGCTTAGGGACAGGGGCGGATAGCAATCAGCCCCAGCATTTT
d_call: TRBD1
j_call: TRBJ1-5
v_call: TRBV7-9

cdr3_aa: CASSVDTGQAFYNEQFF
cdr3_nt: TGTGCCAGCAGCGTAGATACGGGACAGGCGTTCTACAATGAGCAGTTCTTC
d_call: TRBD1
j_call: TRBJ2-1
v_call: TRBV9

cdr3_aa: CASSPQTSGYEQYF
cdr3_nt: TGTGCCAGCTCACCACAAACCTCGGGCTACGAGCAGTACTTC
d_call: .
j_call: TRBJ2-7
v_call: TRBV18

cdr3_aa: CASSPGQTISYEQYF
cdr3_nt: TGTGCCAGCAGCCCTGGACAGACTATCTCCTACGAGCAGTACTTC
d_call: .
j_call: TRBJ2-7
v_call: TRBV11-2

cdr3_aa: CASSFGLGPLNEQFF
cdr3_nt: TGTGCCAGCAGCTTTGGACTAGGACCCCTAAATGAGCAGTTCTTC
d_call: TRBD2
j_call: TRBJ2-1
v_call: TRBV7-9

cdr3_aa: CASRHRTSGPQETQYF
cdr3_nt: TGTGCCAGCAGACATAGGACTAGCGGGCCCCAAGAGACCCAGTACTTC
d_call: TRBD2
j_call: TRBJ2-5
v_call: TRBV7-9

cdr3_aa: CASSFSQGLYGYTF
cdr3_nt: TGTGCCAGCAGTTTCTCTCAGGGACTATATGGCTACACCTTC
d_call: .
j_call: TRBJ1-2
v_call: TRBV28

cdr3_aa: CASSLNGGASREQYF
cdr3_nt: TGTGCCAGCAGCTTAAACGGGGGGGCTTCTAGAGAGCAGTACTTC
d_call: TRBD2
j_call: TRBJ2-7
v_call: TRBV11-2

cdr3_aa: CASSVGSGGAYEQYF
cdr3_nt: TGTGCCAGCAGCGTGGGTTCCGGGGGGGCTTACGAGCAGTACTTC
d_call: TRBD2
j_call: TRBJ2-7
v_call: TRBV9

cdr3_aa: CAWSVVRGSYEQYF
cdr3_nt: TGTGCCTGGAGTGTGGTCAGGGGCTCCTACGAGCAGTACTTC
d_call: .
j_call: TRBJ2-7
v_call: TRBV30

cdr3_aa: CASSGMGQGLEQFF
cdr3_nt: TGCGCCAGCAGCGGAATGGGACAGGGGCTAGAGCAGTTCTTC
d_call: TRBD1
j_call: TRBJ2-1
v_call: TRBV5-1

cdr3_aa: CASSGATDYEQYF
cdr3_nt: TGTGCCAGCAGTGGGGCGACGGACTACGAGCAGTACTTC
d_call: .
j_call: TRBJ2-7
v_call: TRBV6-6

cdr3_aa: CASSQKRAGTRTDTQYF
cdr3_nt: TGTGCCAGCAGCCAAAAAAGGGCGGGGACGCGCACAGATACGCAGTATTTT
d_call: .
j_call: TRBJ2-3
v_call: TRBV14

cdr3_aa: CASSLSGTYSNQPQHF
cdr3_nt: TGTGCCAGCAGCTTATCCGGGACTTATAGCAATCAGCCCCAGCATTTT
d_call: .
j_call: TRBJ1-5
v_call: TRBV27

cdr3_aa: CASSSQDRLFGANVLTF
cdr3_nt: TGTGCCAGCAGCTCCCAGGACAGATTATTTGGGGCCAACGTCCTGACTTTC
d_call: .
j_call: TRBJ2-6
v_call: TRBV7-9

cdr3_aa: CASSGPRVGPSNQPQHF
cdr3_nt: TGTGCCAGCAGTGGCCCGCGTGTTGGTCCGAGCAATCAGCCCCAGCATTTT
d_call: .
j_call: TRBJ1-5
v_call: TRBV6-1

cdr3_aa: CASSLGSGVEQYF
cdr3_nt: TGTGCCAGCAGCTTAGGATCAGGGGTCGAGCAGTACTTC
d_call: .
j_call: TRBJ2-7
v_call: TRBV7-9

cdr3_aa: CASKSGLNPNTEAFF
cdr3_nt: TGCGCCAGCAAGTCTGGGCTTAACCCGAACACTGAAGCTTTCTTT
d_call: .
j_call: TRBJ1-1
v_call: TRBV5-1

cdr3_aa: CASSWGSRTDTQYF
cdr3_nt: TGTGCCAGCAGCTGGGGCTCACGCACAGATACGCAGTATTTT
d_call: .
j_call: TRBJ2-3
v_call: TRBV7-6

cdr3_aa: CAKYDPSLSYNEQFF
cdr3_nt: TGTGCCAAGTACGATCCTAGCTTGTCCTACAATGAGCAGTTCTTC
d_call: .
j_call: TRBJ2-1
v_call: TRBV2

cdr3_aa: CASSLEGAGQGYTF
cdr3_nt: TGTGCCAGCAGCTTAGAGGGGGCGGGGCAGGGCTACACCTTC
d_call: TRBD1
j_call: TRBJ1-2
v_call: TRBV7-2

cdr3_aa: CASSTRGRQNTEAFF
cdr3_nt: TGTGCCAGCAGCACTAGAGGCAGACAGAACACTGAAGCTTTCTTT
d_call: .
j_call: TRBJ1-1
v_call: TRBV5-6

cdr3_aa: CASSQGAGANQPQHF
cdr3_nt: TGCGCCAGCAGCCAAGGGGCGGGGGCGAATCAGCCCCAGCATTTT
d_call: .
j_call: TRBJ1-5
v_call: TRBV4-3

cdr3_aa: CASSLVPYYEQYF
cdr3_nt: TGTGCCAGCAGCTTAGTCCCCTACTACGAGCAGTACTTC
d_call: .
j_call: TRBJ2-7
v_call: TRBV11-2